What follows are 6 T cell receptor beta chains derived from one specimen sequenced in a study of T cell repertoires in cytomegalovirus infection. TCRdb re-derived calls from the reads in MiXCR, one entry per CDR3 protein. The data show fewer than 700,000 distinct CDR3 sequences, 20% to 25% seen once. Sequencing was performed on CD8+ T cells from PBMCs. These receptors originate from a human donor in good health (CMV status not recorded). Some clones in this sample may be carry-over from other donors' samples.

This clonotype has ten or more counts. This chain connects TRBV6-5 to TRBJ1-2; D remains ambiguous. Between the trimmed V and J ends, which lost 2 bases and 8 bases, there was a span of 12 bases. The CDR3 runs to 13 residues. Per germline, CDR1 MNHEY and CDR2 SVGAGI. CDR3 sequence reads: CASSYRPPEGYTF. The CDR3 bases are TGTGCCAGCAGTTACCGGCCTCCGGAGGGCTACACCTTC.

The CDR3 region is CASSPSRRTIQTPRTGELFF. As DNA, the CDR3 is TGTGCCAGCAGCCCAAGCCGACGGACAATCCAAACCCCCCGCACCGGGGAGCTGTTTTTT. This chain connects TRBV14 to TRBJ2-2; weak D call: TRBD1 (5 bases). The V and J ends lost 4 bases and 4 bases respectively, with 28 bases between them. CDR1 is SGHDN and CDR2 is FVKESK in the germline V gene. The CDR3 contains 20 residues.

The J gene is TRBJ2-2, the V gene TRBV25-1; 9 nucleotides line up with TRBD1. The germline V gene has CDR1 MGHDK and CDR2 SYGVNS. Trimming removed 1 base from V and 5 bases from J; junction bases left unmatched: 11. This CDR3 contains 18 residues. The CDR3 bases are TGTGCCAGCAGTGAATTTTTTCCGGGACAGGGAGGAACCGGGGAGCTGTTTTTT. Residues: CASSEFFPGQGGTGELFF.

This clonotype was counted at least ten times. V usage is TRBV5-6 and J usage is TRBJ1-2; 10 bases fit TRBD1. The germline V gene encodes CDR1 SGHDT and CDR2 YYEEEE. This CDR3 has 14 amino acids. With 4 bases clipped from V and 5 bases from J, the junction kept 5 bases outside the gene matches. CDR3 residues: CASSPGTGAYGYTF. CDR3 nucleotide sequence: TGTGCCAGCAGCCCCGGGACAGGGGCTTATGGCTACACCTTC.

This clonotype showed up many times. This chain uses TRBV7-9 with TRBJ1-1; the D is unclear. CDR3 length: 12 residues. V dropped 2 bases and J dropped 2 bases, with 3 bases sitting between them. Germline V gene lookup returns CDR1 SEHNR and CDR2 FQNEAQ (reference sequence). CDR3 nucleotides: TGTGCCAGCAGCTTATTCAACACTGAAGCTTTCTTT. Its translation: CASSLFNTEAFF.

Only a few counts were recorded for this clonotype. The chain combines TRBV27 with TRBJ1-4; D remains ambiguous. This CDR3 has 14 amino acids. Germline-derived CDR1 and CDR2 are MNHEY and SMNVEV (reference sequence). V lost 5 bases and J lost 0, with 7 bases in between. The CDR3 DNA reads TGTGCCAGCAGTCGGGGTGCAACTAATGAAAAACTGTTTTTT. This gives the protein CASSRGATNEKLFF. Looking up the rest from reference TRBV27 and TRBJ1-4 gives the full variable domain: EAQVTQNPRYLITVTGKKLTVTCSQNMNHEYMSWYRQDPGLGLRQIYYSMNVEVTDKGDVPEGYKVSRKEKRNFPLILESPSPNQTSLYFCASSRGATNEKLFFGSGTQLSVL.